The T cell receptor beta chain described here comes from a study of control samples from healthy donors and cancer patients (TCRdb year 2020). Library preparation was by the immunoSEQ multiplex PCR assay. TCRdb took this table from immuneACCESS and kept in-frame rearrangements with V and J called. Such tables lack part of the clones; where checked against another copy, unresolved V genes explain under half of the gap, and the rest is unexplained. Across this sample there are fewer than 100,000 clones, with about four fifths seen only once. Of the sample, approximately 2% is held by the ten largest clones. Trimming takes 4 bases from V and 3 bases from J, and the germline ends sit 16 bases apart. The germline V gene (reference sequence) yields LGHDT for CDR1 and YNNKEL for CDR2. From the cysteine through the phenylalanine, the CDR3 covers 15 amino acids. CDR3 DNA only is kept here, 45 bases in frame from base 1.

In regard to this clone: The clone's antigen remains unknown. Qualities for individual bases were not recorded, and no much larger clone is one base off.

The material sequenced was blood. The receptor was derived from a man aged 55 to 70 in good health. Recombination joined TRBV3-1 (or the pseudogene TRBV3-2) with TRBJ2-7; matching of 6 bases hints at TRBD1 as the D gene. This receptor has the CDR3 CASSPTGKQGYEQYF. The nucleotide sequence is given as TGTGCCAGCAGCCCAACAGGGAAACAGGGCTACGAGCAGTACTTC.